These 8 T cell receptor beta chains were sequenced from one sample in a study of response to subunit inactivated influenza vaccine. Using its own MiXCR run on the RT-PCR reads, TCRdb lists one record per CDR3 protein. This table has more than 450,000 distinct CDR3 sequences, around 11% appearing once. These sequences were also reported in another study, on T cells expressing NK-cell markers. From that paper: UMIs were included in TCR beta cDNA generated by 5'RACE template switching.

The sequences come from PBMCs from blood, collected on the day of vaccination. The origin of the receptors is a man over 45 who received an inactivated influenza vaccine.

This clonotype was counted between two and nine times. This chain links TRBV12-3 or TRBV12-4 with TRBJ2-2; 8 bases fit TRBD2. Trimming at V came to 7 bases and at J to 4 bases, leaving 8 bases not matched to a gene. This CDR3 comprises 15 residues. CDR3 nucleotide sequence: TGTGCCAGCACACGTAGCGGGGCCTTCACCGGGGAGCTGTTTTTT. Residues: CASTRSGAFTGELFF.

This clonotype has more than one count but fewer than ten. The chain combines TRBV6-1 with TRBJ1-2; D gene uncertain. V dropped 6 bases and J dropped 0 bases, with 8 bases sitting between them. CDR3 length: 13 residues. CDR1 MNHNS and CDR2 SASEGT come from the germline V gene. CDR3 in DNA: TGTGCCAGCAGAATGACGGCTAACTATGGCTACACCTTC. Its protein is CASRMTANYGYTF.

V and J are TRBV5-1 and TRBJ2-5; D is unclear. V was trimmed by 0 bases and J by 3 bases, leaving 18 bases between them. The germline V gene has CDR1 SGHRS and CDR2 YFSETQ. The CDR3 loop spans 17 amino acids. The DNA of the CDR3 is TGCGCCAGCAGCTTGGCCCCTCTCCTTAAACCCGAAGAGACCCAGTACTTC. Translation: CASSLAPLLKPEETQYF.

This clonotype was seen only a few times. This rearrangement joins TRBV10-2 to TRBJ2-7; D is possibly TRBD1 (6 bases). CDR3 length: 13 amino acids. V was trimmed by 4 bases and J by 3 bases, leaving 10 bases between them. Germline V lookup: CDR1 WSHSY, CDR2 SAAADI. In DNA, the CDR3 is TGCGCCAGCAGTGTAACAGGGAACTACGAGCAGTACTTC. Translating gives CASSVTGNYEQYF.

The sample holds many counts of this clonotype. The chain combines TRBV20-1 with TRBJ2-1, with D perhaps matching TRBD2 (7 bases). CDR1 and CDR2 (germline): DFQATT, SNEGSKA (reference sequence). V gave up 7 bases and J gave up 12 bases, with 25 bases separating them. The CDR3 spans 14 residues. The CDR3 coding sequence is TGCAGTGTCACCCCCCTCGCGGGGGCCGGGGGGCAGTTCTTC. Translation gives CSVTPLAGAGGQFF.

The chain carries TRBV20-1 and TRBJ2-7, with 16 bases matching TRBD2. Per the germline V gene, CDR1 is DFQATT and CDR2 is SNEGSKA (reference sequence). The CDR3 covers 16 residues. J gave up 5 bases and V 4 bases, and 8 bases lay outside the gene matches. CDR3 nucleotides: TGCAGTGCTAAAGCCCCGGGACTAGCGGGAGGGGACGAGCAGTACTTC. Translation gives CSAKAPGLAGGDEQYF.

The chain uses TRBV19 and TRBJ2-6; no reliable D call. Looked up from germline, CDR1 is LNHDA and CDR2 is SQIVND (reference sequence). This CDR3 comprises 13 residues. Trimming removed 3 bases at V and 2 bases at J, with 2 bases between. CDR3 residues: CASSMAGANVLTF. In DNA, the CDR3 is TGTGCCAGTAGTATGGCTGGGGCCAACGTCCTGACTTTC. Full variable domain (rest looked up from reference TRBV19 and TRBJ2-6): DGGITQSPKYLFRKEGQNVTLSCEQNLNHDAMYWYRQDPGQGLRLIYYSQIVNDFQKGDIAEGYSVSREKKESFPLTVTSAQKNPTAFYLCASSMAGANVLTFGAGSRLTVL.

In its sample, this clonotype was seen a few times. The chain carries TRBV4-3 and TRBJ1-2; no firm D call. The germline CDR1 and CDR2 sequences are LGHNA and YSLEER. The CDR3 totals 15 residues. V gave up 0 bases and J gave up 8 bases, with 16 bases separating them. CDR3 sequence reads: CASSQDYGQSRGYTF. CDR3 coding DNA: TGCGCCAGCAGCCAAGATTATGGGCAGTCAAGAGGCTACACCTTC.